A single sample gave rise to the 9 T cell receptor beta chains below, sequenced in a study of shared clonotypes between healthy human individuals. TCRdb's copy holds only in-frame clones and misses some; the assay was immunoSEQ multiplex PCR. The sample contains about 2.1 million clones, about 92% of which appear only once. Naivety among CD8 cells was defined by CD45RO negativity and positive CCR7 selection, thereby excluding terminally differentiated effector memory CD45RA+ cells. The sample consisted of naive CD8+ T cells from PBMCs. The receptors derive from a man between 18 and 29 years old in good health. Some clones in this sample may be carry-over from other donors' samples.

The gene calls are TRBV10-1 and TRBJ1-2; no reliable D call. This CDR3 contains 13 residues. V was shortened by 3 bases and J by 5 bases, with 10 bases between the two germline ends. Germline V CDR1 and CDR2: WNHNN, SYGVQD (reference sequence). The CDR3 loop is CASSEWRGYGYTF. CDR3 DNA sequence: TGCGCCAGCAGTGAATGGCGGGGATATGGCTACACCTTC.

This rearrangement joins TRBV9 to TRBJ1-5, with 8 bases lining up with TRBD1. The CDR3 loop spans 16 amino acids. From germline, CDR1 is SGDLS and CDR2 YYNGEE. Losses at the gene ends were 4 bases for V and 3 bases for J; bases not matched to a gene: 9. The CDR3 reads CASSLGTGDDNQPQHF. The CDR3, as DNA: TGTGCCAGCAGCCTCGGGACAGGCGATGACAATCAGCCCCAGCATTTT.

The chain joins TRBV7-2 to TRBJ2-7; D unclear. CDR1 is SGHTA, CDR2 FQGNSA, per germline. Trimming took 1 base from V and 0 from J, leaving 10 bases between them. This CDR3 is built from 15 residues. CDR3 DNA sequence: TGTGCCAGCAGCTTAGGTGCAGGTACCTCCTACGAGCAGTACTTC. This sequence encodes CASSLGAGTSYEQYF.

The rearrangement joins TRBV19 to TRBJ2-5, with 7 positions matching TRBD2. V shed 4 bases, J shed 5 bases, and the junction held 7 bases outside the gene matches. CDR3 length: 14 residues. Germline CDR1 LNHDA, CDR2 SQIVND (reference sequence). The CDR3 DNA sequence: TGTGCCAGTAGTACTACTGCGGGAGCGGAGACCCAGTACTTC. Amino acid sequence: CASSTTAGAETQYF. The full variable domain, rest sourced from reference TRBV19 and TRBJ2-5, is DGGITQSPKYLFRKEGQNVTLSCEQNLNHDAMYWYRQDPGQGLRLIYYSQIVNDFQKGDIAEGYSVSREKKESFPLTVTSAQKNPTAFYLCASSTTAGAETQYFGPGTRLLVL.

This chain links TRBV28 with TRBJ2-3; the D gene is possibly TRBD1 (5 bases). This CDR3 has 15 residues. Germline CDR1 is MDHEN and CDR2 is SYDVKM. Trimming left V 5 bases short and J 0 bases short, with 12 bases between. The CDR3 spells CASSLDSLSTDTQYF. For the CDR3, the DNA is TGTGCCAGCAGTCTTGACAGCCTTAGCACAGATACGCAGTATTTT.

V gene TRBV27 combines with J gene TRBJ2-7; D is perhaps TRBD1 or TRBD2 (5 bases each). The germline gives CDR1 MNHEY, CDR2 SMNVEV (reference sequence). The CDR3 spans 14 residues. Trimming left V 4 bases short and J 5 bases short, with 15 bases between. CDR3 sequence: CASSYRLQGDEQYF. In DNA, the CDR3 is TGTGCCAGCAGTTATAGGCTCCAGGGAGACGAGCAGTACTTC.

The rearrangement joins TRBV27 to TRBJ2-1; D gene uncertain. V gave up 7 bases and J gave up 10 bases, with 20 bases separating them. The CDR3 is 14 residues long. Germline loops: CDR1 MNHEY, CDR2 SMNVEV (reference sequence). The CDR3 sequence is CASNSILRPGEQFF. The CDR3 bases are TGTGCCAGCAACTCTATACTCCGCCCCGGGGAGCAGTTCTTC.

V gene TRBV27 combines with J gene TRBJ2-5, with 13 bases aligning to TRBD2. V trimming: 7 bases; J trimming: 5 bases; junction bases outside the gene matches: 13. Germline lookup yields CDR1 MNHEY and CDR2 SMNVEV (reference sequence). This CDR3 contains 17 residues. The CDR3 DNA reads TGTGCCAGCACCAGGGTGGGACTAGCGGGACCCCGGGAGACCCAGTACTTC. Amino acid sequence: CASTRVGLAGPRETQYF.

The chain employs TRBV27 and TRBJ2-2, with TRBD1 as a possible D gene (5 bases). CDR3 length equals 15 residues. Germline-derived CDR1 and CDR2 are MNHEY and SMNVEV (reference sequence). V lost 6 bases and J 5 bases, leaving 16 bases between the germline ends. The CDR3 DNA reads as TGTGCCAGCAGCCCAAGCTCAAGGGGAACCGGGGAGCTGTTTTTT. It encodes CASSPSSRGTGELFF.